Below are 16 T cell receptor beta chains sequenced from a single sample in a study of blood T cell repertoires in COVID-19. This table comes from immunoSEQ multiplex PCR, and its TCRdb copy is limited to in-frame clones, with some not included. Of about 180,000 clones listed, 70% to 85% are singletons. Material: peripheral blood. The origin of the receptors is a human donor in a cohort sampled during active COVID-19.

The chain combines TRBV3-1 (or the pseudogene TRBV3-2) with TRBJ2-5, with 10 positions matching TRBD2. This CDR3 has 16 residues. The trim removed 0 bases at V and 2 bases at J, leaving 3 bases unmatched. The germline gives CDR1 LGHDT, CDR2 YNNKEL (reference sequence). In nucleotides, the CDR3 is TGTGCCAGCAGCCAAGAAGGGACTAGCGCTCAAGAGACCCAGTACTTC. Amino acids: CASSQEGTSAQETQYF.

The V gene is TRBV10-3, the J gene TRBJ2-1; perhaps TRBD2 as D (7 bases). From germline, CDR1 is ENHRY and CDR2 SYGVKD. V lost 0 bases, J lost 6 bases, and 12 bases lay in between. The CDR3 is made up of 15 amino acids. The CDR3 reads CAISESGGDSNEQFF. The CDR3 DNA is TGTGCCATCAGTGAGTCAGGGGGGGACTCCAATGAGCAGTTCTTC.

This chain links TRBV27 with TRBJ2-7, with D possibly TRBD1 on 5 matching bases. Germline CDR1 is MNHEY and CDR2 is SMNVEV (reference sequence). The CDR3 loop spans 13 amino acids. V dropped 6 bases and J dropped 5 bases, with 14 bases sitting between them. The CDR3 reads CASSPTENHEQYF. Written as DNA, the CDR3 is TGTGCCAGCAGCCCGACAGAGAACCACGAGCAGTACTTC.

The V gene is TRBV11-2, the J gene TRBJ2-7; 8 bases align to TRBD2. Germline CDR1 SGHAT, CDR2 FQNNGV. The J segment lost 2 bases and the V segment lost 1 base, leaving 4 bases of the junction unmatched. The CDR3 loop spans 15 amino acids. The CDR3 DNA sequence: TGTGCCAGCAGCTTAGCCAGCGGGGGAACCTACGAGCAGTACTTC. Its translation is CASSLASGGTYEQYF.

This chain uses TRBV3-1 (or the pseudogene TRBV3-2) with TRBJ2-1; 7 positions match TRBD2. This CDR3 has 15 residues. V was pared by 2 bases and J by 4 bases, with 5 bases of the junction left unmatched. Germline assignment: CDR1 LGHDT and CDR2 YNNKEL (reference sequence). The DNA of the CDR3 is TGTGCCAGCAGCCAACTAGCGGAGGCGTACAATGAGCAGTTCTTC. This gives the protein CASSQLAEAYNEQFF.

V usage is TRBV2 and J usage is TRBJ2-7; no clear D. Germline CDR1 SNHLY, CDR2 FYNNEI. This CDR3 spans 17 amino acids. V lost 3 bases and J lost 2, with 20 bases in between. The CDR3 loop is CASSESKADTLPYEQYF. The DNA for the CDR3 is TGTGCCAGCAGTGAGAGTAAGGCAGACACACTTCCCTACGAGCAGTACTTC.

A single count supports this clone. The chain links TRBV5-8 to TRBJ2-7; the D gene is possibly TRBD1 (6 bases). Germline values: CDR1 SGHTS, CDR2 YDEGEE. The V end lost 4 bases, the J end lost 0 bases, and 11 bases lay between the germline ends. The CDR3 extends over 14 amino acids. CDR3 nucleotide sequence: TGTGCCAGCAGCCAACCGACAGGCTCCTACGAGCAGTACTTC. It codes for CASSQPTGSYEQYF. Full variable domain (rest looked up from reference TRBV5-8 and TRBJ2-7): EAGVTQSPTHLIKTRGQQATLRCSPISGHTSVYWYQQALGLGLQFLLWYDEGEERNRGNFPPRFSGRQFPNYSSELNVNALELEDSALYLCASSQPTGSYEQYFGPGTRLTVT.

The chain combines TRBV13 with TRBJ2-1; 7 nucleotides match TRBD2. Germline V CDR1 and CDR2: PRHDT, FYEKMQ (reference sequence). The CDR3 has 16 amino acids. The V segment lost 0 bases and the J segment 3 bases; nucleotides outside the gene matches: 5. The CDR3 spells CASSLGGTTRYNEQFF. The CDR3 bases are TGTGCCAGCAGCTTAGGAGGGACTACACGCTACAATGAGCAGTTCTTC. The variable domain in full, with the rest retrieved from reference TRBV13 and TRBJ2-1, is AAGVIQSPRHLIKEKRETATLKCYPIPRHDTVYWYQQGPGQDPQFLISFYEKMQSDKGSIPDRFSAQQFSDYHSELNMSSLELGDSALYFCASSLGGTTRYNEQFFGPGTRLTVL.

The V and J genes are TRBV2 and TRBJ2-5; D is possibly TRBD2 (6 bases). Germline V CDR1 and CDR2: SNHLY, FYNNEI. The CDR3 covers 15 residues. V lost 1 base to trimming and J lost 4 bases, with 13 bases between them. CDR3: CASSEGELGGETQYF. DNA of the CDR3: TGTGCCAGCAGTGAAGGGGAGTTGGGAGGAGAGACCCAGTACTTC. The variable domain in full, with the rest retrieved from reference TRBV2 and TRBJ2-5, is EPEVTQTPSHQVTQMGQEVILRCVPISNHLYFYWYRQILGQKVEFLVSFYNNEISEKSEIFDDQFSVERPDGSNFTLKIRSTKLEDSAMYFCASSEGELGGETQYFGPGTRLLVL.

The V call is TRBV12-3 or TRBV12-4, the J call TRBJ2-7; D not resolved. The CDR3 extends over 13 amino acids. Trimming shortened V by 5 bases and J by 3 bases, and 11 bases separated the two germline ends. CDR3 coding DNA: TGTGCCAGCAGTCCCCCCCCGGGCTACGAGCAGTACTTC. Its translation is CASSPPPGYEQYF.

The CDR3 bases are TGTGCCAGCAGACGGACAGGAGTTAATTCACCCCTCCACTTT. Translation gives CASRRTGVNSPLHF. The rearrangement links TRBV6-5 to TRBJ1-6; 7 bases agree with TRBD1. Per the germline V gene, CDR1 is MNHEY and CDR2 is SVGAGI. V trimming: 6 bases; J trimming: 6 bases; junction bases outside the gene matches: 5. The CDR3 runs 14 residues.

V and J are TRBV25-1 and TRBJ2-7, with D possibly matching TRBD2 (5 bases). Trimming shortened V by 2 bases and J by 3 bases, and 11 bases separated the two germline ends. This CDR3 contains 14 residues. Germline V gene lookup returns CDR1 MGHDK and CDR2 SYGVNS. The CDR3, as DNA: TGTGCCAGCAGTGAAAGGAGGCCTAACTACGAGCAGTACTTC. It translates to CASSERRPNYEQYF.

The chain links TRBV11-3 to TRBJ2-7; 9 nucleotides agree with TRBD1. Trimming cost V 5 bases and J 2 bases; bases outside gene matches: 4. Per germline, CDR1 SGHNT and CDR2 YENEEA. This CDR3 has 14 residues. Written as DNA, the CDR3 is TGTGCCAGCAGCCCCGGGACAGGGCCCTACGAGCAGTACTTC. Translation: CASSPGTGPYEQYF.

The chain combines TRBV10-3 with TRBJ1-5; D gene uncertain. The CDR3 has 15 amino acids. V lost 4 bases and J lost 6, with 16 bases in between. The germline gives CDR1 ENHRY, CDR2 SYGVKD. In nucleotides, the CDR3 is TGTGCCATCAGTGCGGATCCGGGTTCGGTTCAGCCCCAGCATTTT. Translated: CAISADPGSVQPQHF.

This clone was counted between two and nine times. The CDR3 loop reads CASSLGIRDGYTF. For the CDR3, the DNA is TGTGCCAGCAGTTTAGGGATCCGGGATGGCTACACCTTC. The chain links TRBV12-3 or TRBV12-4 to TRBJ1-2; D is unresolved. Deletions cut 1 base from V and 6 bases from J, with 9 bases between. The CDR3 is 13 amino acids.

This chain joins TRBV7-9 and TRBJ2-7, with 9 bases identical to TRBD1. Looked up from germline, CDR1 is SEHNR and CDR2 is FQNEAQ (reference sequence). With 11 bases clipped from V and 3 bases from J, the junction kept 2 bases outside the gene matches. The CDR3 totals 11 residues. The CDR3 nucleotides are TGTGCCGGGGGACAGGGCTACGAGCAGTACTTC. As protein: CAGGQGYEQYF.